Described below is a single T cell receptor beta chain sequence and its context. Its antigen is not identified. The data derive from a study of T cell responses to AZD1222 COVID-19 vaccine. Broader study findings: Just a handful of people given AZD1222 tested seropositive at baseline. Clonal diversity was possibly underestimated, and the donors were mostly white British, with more females.

V shed 3 bases and J 7 bases; nucleotides not matched to a gene: 8. Germline V gives CDR1 SGHNT, CDR2 YYREEE (reference sequence). The CDR3 loop spans 15 amino acids. Using immunoSEQ multiplex PCR, the repertoire was profiled, and TCRdb retains in-frame clones only, with some absent. The table includes about 83,000 clones, less than 95% detected once. The clonotype originates from an adult who received the AZD1222 COVID-19 vaccine. J is TRBJ2-1 and V is TRBV5-4, with TRBD1 matching over 9 bases. Sequences were derived from peripheral blood, sampled 28 days after the second AZD1222 dose. The CDR3 region is CASSSGTGKVNEQFF. The CDR3, as DNA: TGTGCCAGCAGCTCCGGGACAGGGAAGGTGAATGAGCAGTTCTTC.